Below, one TCR beta chain is given with its context. Its target is unknown. This record comes from a study of cytomegalovirus exposure and HLA in healthy donors. Both 60 Vbeta primers and 13 Jbeta primers went into the PCR. Authors' methods: Later, an analysis found about 83 million unique TCR beta chains, and 8.5 million to 14 million of these were shared. Only in-frame clones appear in the TCRdb table, and some are missing; sequencing was by immunoSEQ multiplex PCR. For V, J and clone size, that table is used; D and trimming come from the DNA. The sample holds 120,000 or so clones, roughly two thirds seen once. Donors counted as nominally healthy when sampled, yet unrecorded immune exposures were likely. Study outcomes and limitations: The classifier reportedly diagnosed cytomegalovirus status with high specificity and sensitivity. Based on reports, TCR beta sequences accurately predicted HLA-A and HLA-B alleles for most subjects.

The CDR3 has 15 residues. Trimming shortened V by 5 bases and J by 4 bases, and 14 bases separated the two germline ends. CDR1 is SGHTA and CDR2 is FQGNSA in the germline V gene. This sequence joins TRBV7-2 and TRBJ2-2; D possibly corresponds to TRBD2 (6 bases). This receptor was obtained from a man in his thirties or forties in good health and CMV-seropositive. The specimen sequenced was PBMCs. In nucleotides, the CDR3 is TGTGCCAGCAGCCCTATTGCGGGAATCACCGGGGAGCTGTTTTTT. This codes for CASSPIAGITGELFF.